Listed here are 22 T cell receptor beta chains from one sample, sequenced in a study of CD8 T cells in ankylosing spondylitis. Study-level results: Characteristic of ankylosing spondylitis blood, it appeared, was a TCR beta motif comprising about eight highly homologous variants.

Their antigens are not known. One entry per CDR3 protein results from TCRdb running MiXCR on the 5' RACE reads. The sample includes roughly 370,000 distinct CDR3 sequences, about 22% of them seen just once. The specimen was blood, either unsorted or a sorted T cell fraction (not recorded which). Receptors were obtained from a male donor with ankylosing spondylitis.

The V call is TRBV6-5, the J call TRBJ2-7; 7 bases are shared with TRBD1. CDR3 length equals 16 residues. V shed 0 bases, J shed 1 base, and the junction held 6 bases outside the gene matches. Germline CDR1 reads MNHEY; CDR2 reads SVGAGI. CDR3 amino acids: CASSYSLTGSSYEQYF. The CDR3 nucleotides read TGTGCCAGCAGTTACTCCTTGACAGGGAGTTCCTACGAGCAGTACTTC.

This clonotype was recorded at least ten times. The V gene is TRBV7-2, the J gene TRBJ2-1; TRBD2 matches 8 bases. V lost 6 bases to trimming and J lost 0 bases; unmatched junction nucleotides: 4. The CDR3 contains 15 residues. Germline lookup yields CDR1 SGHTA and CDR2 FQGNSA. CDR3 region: CASRQTSGSYNEQFF. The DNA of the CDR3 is TGTGCCAGCAGGCAAACTAGCGGCTCCTACAATGAGCAGTTCTTC. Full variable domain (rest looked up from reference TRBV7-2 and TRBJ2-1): GAGVSQSPSNKVTEKGKDVELRCDPISGHTALYWYRQSLGQGLEFLIYFQGNSAPDKSGLPSDRFSAERTGGSVSTLTIQRTQQEDSAVYLCASRQTSGSYNEQFFGPGTRLTVL.

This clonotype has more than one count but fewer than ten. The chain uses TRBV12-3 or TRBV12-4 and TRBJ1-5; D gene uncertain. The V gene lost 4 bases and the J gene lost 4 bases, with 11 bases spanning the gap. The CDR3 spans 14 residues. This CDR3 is CASSSQWSNQPQHF. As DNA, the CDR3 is TGTGCCAGCAGTTCTCAGTGGAGTAATCAGCCCCAGCATTTT.

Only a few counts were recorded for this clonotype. CDR3: CSAYKNTEAFF. The DNA of the CDR3 is TGCAGTGCTTACAAGAACACTGAAGCTTTCTTT. The V gene is TRBV20-1, the J gene TRBJ1-1; no clear D. In germline, CDR1 is DFQATT, CDR2 SNEGSKA (reference sequence). This CDR3 is built from 11 residues. Deletions cut 5 bases from V and 1 base from J, with 5 bases between.

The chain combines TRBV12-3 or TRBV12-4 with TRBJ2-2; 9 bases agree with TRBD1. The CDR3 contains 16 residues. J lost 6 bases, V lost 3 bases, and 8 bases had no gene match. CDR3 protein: CASSFHRDRVAGELFF. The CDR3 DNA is TGTGCCAGCAGTTTTCACCGGGACAGGGTCGCCGGGGAGCTGTTTTTT.

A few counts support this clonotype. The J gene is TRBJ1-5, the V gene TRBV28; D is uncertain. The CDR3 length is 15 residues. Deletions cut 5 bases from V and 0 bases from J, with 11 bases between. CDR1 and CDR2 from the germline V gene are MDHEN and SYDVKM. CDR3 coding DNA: TGTGCCAGCAGTCGGACGCGCCGTAGCAATCAGCCCCAGCATTTT. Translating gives CASSRTRRSNQPQHF.

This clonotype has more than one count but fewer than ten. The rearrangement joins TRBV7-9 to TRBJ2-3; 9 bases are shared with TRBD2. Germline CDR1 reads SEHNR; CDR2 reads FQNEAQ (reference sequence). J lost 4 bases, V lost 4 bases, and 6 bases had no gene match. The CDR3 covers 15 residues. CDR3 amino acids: CASSSSGRYPDTQYF. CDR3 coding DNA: TGTGCCAGCAGCTCCAGCGGGAGGTATCCAGATACGCAGTATTTT.

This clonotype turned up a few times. The CDR3 nucleotides are TGCAGTGCTGACCTTTGGACAGGGAGGGCCAAAAACATTCAGTACTTC. This translates into CSADLWTGRAKNIQYF. This chain uses TRBV20-1 with TRBJ2-4; TRBD1 aligns across 8 bases. The V gene end was trimmed by 5 bases and the J gene end by 1 base; junction bases not matched to a gene: 10. Looked up from germline, CDR1 is DFQATT and CDR2 is SNEGSKA (reference sequence). This CDR3 has 16 amino acids.

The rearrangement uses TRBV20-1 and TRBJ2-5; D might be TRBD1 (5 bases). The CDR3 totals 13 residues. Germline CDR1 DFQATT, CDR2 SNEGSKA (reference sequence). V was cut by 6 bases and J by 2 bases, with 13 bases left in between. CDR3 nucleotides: TGCAGTGCGCCAGTCAGGGCACAAGAGACCCAGTACTTC. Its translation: CSAPVRAQETQYF.

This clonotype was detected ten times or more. The CDR3, as DNA: TGTGCCAGCAGTTGGTGGGAGACCCAGTACTTC. It encodes CASSWWETQYF. The chain combines TRBV6-2 or TRBV6-3 with TRBJ2-5, with unresolved D. CDR1 is MNHEY and CDR2 is SVGEGT in the germline V gene. There are 11 residues in the CDR3. Trimming cost V 4 bases and J 5 bases, with 5 bases left between them.

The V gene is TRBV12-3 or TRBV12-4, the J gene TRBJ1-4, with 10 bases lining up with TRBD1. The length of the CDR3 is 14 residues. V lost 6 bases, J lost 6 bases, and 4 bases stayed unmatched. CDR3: CASRPTGGDEKLFF. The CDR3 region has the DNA TGTGCCAGCAGGCCGACAGGGGGCGATGAAAAACTGTTTTTT.

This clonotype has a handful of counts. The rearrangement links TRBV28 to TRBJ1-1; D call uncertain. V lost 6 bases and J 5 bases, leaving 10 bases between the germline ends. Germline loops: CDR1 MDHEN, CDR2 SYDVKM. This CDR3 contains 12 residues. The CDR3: CASSQSETEAFF. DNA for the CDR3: TGTGCCAGCAGCCAATCGGAGACTGAAGCTTTCTTT.

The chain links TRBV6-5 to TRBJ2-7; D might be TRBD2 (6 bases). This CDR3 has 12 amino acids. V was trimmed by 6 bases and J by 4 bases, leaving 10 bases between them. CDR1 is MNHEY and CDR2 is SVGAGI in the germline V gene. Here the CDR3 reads CASRRDGYEQYF. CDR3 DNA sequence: TGTGCCAGCAGGCGGGATGGTTACGAGCAGTACTTC.

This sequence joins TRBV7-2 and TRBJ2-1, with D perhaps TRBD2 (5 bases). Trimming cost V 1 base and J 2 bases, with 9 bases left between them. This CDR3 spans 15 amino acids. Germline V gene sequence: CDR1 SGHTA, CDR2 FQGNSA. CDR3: CASSLGFGAYNEQFF. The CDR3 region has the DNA TGTGCCAGCAGCTTAGGTTTCGGGGCCTACAATGAGCAGTTCTTC.

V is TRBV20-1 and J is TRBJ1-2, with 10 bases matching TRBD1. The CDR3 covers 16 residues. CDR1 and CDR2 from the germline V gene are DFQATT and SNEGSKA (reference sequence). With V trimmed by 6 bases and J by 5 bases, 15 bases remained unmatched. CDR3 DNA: TGCAGTGCCGACCGACAGGGGGCCTTACTTATATATGGCTACACCTTC. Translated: CSADRQGALLIYGYTF.

The chain's CDR3 is CASTPSGRAYNEQFF. CDR3 coding DNA: TGTGCCAGCACCCCCTCTGGGCGGGCCTACAATGAGCAGTTCTTC. This chain uses TRBV28 with TRBJ2-1; weak D call: TRBD2 (5 bases). V shed 7 bases and J shed 2 bases, with 15 bases lying between them. The V gene's germline CDR1 is MDHEN and CDR2 SYDVKM. The CDR3 covers 15 residues.

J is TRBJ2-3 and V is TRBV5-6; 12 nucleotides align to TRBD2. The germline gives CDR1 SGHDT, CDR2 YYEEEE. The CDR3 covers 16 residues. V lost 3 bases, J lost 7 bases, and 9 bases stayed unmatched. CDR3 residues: CASSSLPRTSGNTQYF. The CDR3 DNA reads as TGTGCCAGCAGCTCCCTGCCAAGGACTAGCGGGAATACGCAGTATTTT.

The CDR3 spells CAWSVQGMFAGYTF. The CDR3 DNA reads as TGTGCCTGGAGTGTTCAGGGGATGTTTGCTGGCTACACCTTC. The chain combines TRBV30 with TRBJ1-2; tentatively, D is TRBD1 (6 bases). V was cut by 0 bases and J by 7 bases, with 15 bases left in between. Germline values: CDR1 GTSNPN, CDR2 SVGIG (reference sequence). The CDR3 loop spans 14 amino acids.

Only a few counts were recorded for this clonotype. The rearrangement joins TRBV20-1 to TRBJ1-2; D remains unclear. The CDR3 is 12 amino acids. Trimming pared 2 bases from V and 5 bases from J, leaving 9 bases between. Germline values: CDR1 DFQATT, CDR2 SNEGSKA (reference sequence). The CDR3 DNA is TGCAGTGCTAGAAGCAGACTATATGGCTACACCTTC. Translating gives CSARSRLYGYTF.

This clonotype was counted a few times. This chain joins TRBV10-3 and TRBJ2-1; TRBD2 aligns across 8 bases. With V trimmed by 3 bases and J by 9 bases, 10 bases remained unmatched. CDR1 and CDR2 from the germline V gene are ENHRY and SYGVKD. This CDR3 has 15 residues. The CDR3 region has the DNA TGTGCCATCAGTGATTGGACTAGCAAGGCGGCTGAGCAGTTCTTC. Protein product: CAISDWTSKAAEQFF.

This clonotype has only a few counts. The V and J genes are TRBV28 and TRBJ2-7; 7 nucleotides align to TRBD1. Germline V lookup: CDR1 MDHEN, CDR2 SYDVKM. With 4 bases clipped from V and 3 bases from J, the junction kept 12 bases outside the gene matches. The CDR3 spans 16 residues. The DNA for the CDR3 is TGTGCCAGCAGTTCCCACAGGACAGGCGTTAACTACGAGCAGTACTTC. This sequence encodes CASSSHRTGVNYEQYF.

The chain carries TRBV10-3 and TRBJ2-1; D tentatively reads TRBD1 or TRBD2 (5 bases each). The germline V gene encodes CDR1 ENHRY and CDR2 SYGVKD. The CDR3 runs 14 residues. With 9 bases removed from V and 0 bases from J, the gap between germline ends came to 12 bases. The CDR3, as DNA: TGTGCCATGAGAGGGGAAAGCTCCTACAATGAGCAGTTCTTC. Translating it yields CAMRGESSYNEQFF.